This T cell receptor beta chain was observed in a study of graft-versus-host responses after intestinal transplantation. Study-level information: All recipients got anti-thymocyte globulin induction, then tacrolimus and steroids for roughly three years.

Findings of the study overall: Some GvH clones appeared in ileal mucosa or blood before recipient bone marrow. Early after transplant, HvG declines were associated with peak levels of circulating GvH clones.

Bone marrow obtained following transplant was drawn from the posterior iliac crest or from another site. Assay: immunoSEQ multiplex PCR; the TCRdb copy retains only in-frame clones and omits some. Of roughly 17,000 clones listed, roughly 86% are singletons. The CDR3 spans 12 residues. V lost 5 bases and J 9 bases, leaving 11 bases between the germline ends. Germline CDR1 and CDR2: SGHVS and FNYEAQ. Turning to this clone: The target antigen is unknown.

The sample consisted of bone marrow, taken around 130 days after transplant. This TCR was sampled from a human patient who received an intestinal transplant, so some T cells may come from the graft donor. The chain employs TRBV7-6 and TRBJ2-1; the D is unclear. The CDR3 loop reads CASSPLVREQFF. CDR3 sequence (DNA): TGTGCCAGCAGCCCCCTAGTGCGTGAGCAGTTCTTC. The variable domain in full, with the rest retrieved from reference TRBV7-6 and TRBJ2-1, is GAGVSQSPRYKVTKRGQDVALRCDPISGHVSLYWYRQALGQGPEFLTYFNYEAQQDKSGLPNDRFSAERPEGSISTLTIQRTEQRDSAMYRCASSPLVREQFFGPGTRLTVL.